One and the same sample provided the 10 T cell receptor beta chains below, sequenced in a study of T cells in women clearing cervical HPV infection. Profiling relied on immunoSEQ multiplex PCR, and the TCRdb table lists in-frame clones only, not all of them. The listing contains roughly 47,000 clones. Material: blood buffy coat. Every receptor here comes from a woman aged 18 to 69 with a cervical HPV16 infection that either progressed to CIN3+ or cleared (not recorded which).

In regard to this clone: With the read ending 3 residues before the CDR3 end, the germline J gene is used to fill in that end. The chain employs TRBV7-2 and TRBJ1-1; 7 bases fit TRBD1. Germline loops: CDR1 SGHTA, CDR2 FQGNSA. The CDR3 has 11 residues. The sequenced CDR3 bases are TGTGCCAGCAGCTCGACAGGGGAA. This gives the protein CASSSTGE. The CDR3 as a whole reads CASSSTGEAFF.

As concerns this clone: The sequenced fragment ends 3 residues before the CDR3 boundary, so the rest is inferred from the germline J gene. The chain employs TRBV29-1 and TRBJ2-1; TRBD2 might be the D (5 bases). From germline, CDR1 is SQVTM and CDR2 ANQGSEA. V lost 4 bases, J lost 3 bases, and 13 bases lay in between. The CDR3 totals 14 residues. The DNA read from the CDR3 is TGCAGCGTTGCCTACAGACGGGGCTACAATGAG. This gives the protein CSVAYRRGYNE. The complete CDR3 reads CSVAYRRGYNEQFF.

Note on this clone: The CDR3 extends 3 residues past the end of the read, so its final part is completed from the germline J gene. This sequence joins TRBV5-1 and TRBJ1-1; maybe TRBD1 (5 bases). The V end lost 0 bases, the J end lost 1 base, and 10 bases lay between the germline ends. The germline CDR1 and CDR2 sequences are SGHRS and YFSETQ. The CDR3 has 15 residues. The CDR3 loop is CASSLGRGGNTEAFF. The covered CDR3 bases are TGCGCCAGCAGCTTGGGCCGCGGGGGGAACACTGAA. Using reference TRBV5-1 and TRBJ1-1 for the parts outside the CDR3, the full variable domain is KAGVTQTPRYLIKTRGQQVTLSCSPISGHRSVSWYQQTPGQGLQFLFEYFSETQRNKGNFPGRFSGRQFSNSRSEMNVSTLELGDSALYLCASSLGRGGNTEAFFGQGTRLTVV.

In the case of this clone: The read ends 3 residues before the CDR3 terminus; that terminus is restored from the germline J gene. The chain couples TRBV4-1 to TRBJ2-1; D remains unclear. CDR1 is MGHRA, CDR2 YSYEKL, per germline. There are 12 residues in the CDR3. V shed 2 bases and J shed 8 bases, with 7 bases lying between them. Incomplete CDR3 DNA: TGCGCCAGCAGCCAACGTCCCGATGAG. Translation gives CASSQRPDE. The whole CDR3 region reads CASSQRPDEQFF.

A word on this clone: The read gets to within 3 residues of the CDR3 end, and the germline J gene fills in the rest. The rearrangement joins TRBV29-1 to TRBJ2-1; a possible D gene is TRBD2 (6 bases). Germline V gives CDR1 SQVTM, CDR2 ANQGSEA. This CDR3 comprises 15 residues. Deletions cut 5 bases from V and 1 base from J, with 15 bases between. The chain's CDR3 is CSVILATVSYNEQFF. The covered CDR3 bases are TGCAGCGTTATCCTAGCGACGGTTTCCTACAATGAG.

With respect to this clone: The CDR3 end is not reached by the read, which stops 3 residues before it; the germline J gene fills it in. V is TRBV18 and J is TRBJ1-1; 11 bases agree with TRBD1. CDR3 size: 17 residues. Germline V gene sequence: CDR1 KGHSH, CDR2 LQKENI. The junction had 9 bases not matched to a gene; V was cut back by 6 bases and J by 0 bases. The covered CDR3 bases are TGTGCCAGCTCCCAGCCGGACAGGGGGCTTATGAACACTGAA. Its protein product is CASSQPDRGLMNTE. From start to end, the CDR3 is CASSQPDRGLMNTEAFF.

In regard to this clone: The read is 3 residues too short to cover the CDR3 end, so that end is filled in from the germline J gene. The rearrangement joins TRBV13 to TRBJ2-2; TRBD2 aligns across 10 bases. Unmatched junction bases numbered 10, after V lost 5 bases and J lost 7 bases. The CDR3 sequence is 16 residues long. Germline lookup yields CDR1 PRHDT and CDR2 FYEKMQ (reference sequence). The CDR3: CASSEIAGGLGGELFF. The sequenced part of the CDR3 DNA is TGTGCCAGCAGCGAGATAGCGGGGGGCCTCGGCGGGGAG.

As concerns this clone: The read ends 3 residues early relative to the CDR3; the germline J gene fills the gap. The V gene is TRBV7-2, the J gene TRBJ1-6; D possibly corresponds to TRBD1 (5 bases). The CDR3 has 14 residues. Trimming pared 5 bases from V and 10 bases from J, leaving 15 bases between. Germline V CDR1 and CDR2: SGHTA, FQGNSA. CDR3 bases read: TGTGCCAGCAGCCCCCGGTGGGGGGGATCACCC. Translation: CASSPRWGGSP. The full CDR3 sequence reads CASSPRWGGSPLHF.

As regards this clone: The missing CDR3 end, 3 residues past where the read stops, is filled in from the germline J gene. The J gene is TRBJ1-2, the V gene TRBV7-2; D is perhaps TRBD1 (5 bases). Germline CDR1 and CDR2: SGHTA and FQGNSA. There are 11 residues in the CDR3. The V end lost 8 bases, the J end lost 7 bases, and 11 bases lay between the germline ends. CDR3 residues: CASYQGRGYTF. The part of the CDR3 DNA that was read is TGTGCCAGCTACCAGGGTCGTGGC.

Remarks on this clone: The read stops 3 residues short of the end of the CDR3; the missing end is completed from the germline J gene. This chain links TRBV10-3 with TRBJ1-3, with D maybe TRBD1 (6 bases). The V end lost 5 bases, the J end lost 0 bases, and 14 bases lay between the germline ends. Germline loops: CDR1 ENHRY, CDR2 SYGVKD. CDR3 length: 16 residues. This CDR3 is CAISPGGLTSGNTIYF. CDR3 DNA (partial): TGTGCCATCAGTCCCGGGGGGCTTACCTCTGGAAACACC.